This is a list of T cell receptor beta chains from one sample in a study of T cell responses to AZD1222 COVID-19 vaccine. Here immunoSEQ multiplex PCR was the method, and the copy in TCRdb shows in-frame clones only, minus some. The data contain under 200,000 clones, approximately 88% of them seen just once; the ten biggest clones take up 4% to 5.5%. This specimen consisted of peripheral blood, obtained 28 days after the second AZD1222 dose. Receptors were obtained from an adult who received the AZD1222 COVID-19 vaccine. CDR3s include the opening cysteine and the closing phenylalanine or tryptophan. Fields, in order: J gene, D gene, V gene, clone size, CDR3 DNA, CDR3 protein. D genes are given only for firm matches. Some rows have no size entry. The others give once, few or many, or a class for an expanded clone.

TRBJ2-3 | TRBD2 | TRBV11-3 | NA | TGTGCCAGCAGCTTAGGGGGGGGAAGGGCAGATACGCAGTATTTT | CASSLGGGRADTQYF
TRBJ1-5 | TRBD1 | TRBV6-2/TRBV6-3 | NA | TGTGCCAGCAGTTACCAGGCAAGGACAGGGACGGTTAAACGCAATCAGCCCCAGCATTTT | CASSYQARTGTVKRNQPQHF
TRBJ1-2 | NA | TRBV7-8 | NA | TGTGCCAGCAGCCCGGACTATGGCTACACCTTC | CASSPDYGYTF
TRBJ1-1 | TRBD1 | TRBV7-8 | NA | TGTGCCAGCAGCTTATATTTTCCGGGACAGGGGTACACTGAAGCTTTCTTT | CASSLYFPGQGYTEAFF
TRBJ2-1 | TRBD2 | TRBV4-2 | NA | TGTGCCAGCAGCAAAGACTATCTAGCGGGGGGATACAATGAGCAGTTCTTC | CASSKDYLAGGYNEQFF
TRBJ1-2 | NA | TRBV27 | NA | TGTGCCAGCAGTTTTGGGCCGGCAAGTGGCTACACCTTC | CASSFGPASGYTF
TRBJ1-4 | NA | TRBV5-6 | NA | TGTGCCAGCAGCCCCCGCCTGGATGAAAAACTGTTTTTT | CASSPRLDEKLFF
TRBJ2-1 | NA | TRBV6-5 | NA | TGTGCCAGCAGTCCTGAGGGGTACTGGTCCAATGAGCAGTTCTTC | CASSPEGYWSNEQFF
TRBJ1-1 | TRBD1 | TRBV9 | NA | TGTGCCAGCAGCGCAACAGGGGGGACTGAAGCTTTCTTT | CASSATGGTEAFF
TRBJ1-2 | TRBD1 | TRBV11-2 | NA | TGTGCCAGCAGCTTAGCATCCGGGACAGCTAACTATGGCTACACCTTC | CASSLASGTANYGYTF
TRBJ2-1 | NA | TRBV7-3 | NA | TGTGCCAGCAGCTCGATTCAAGGACTCAATGAGCAGTTCTTC | CASSSIQGLNEQFF
TRBJ1-6 | NA | TRBV2 | once | TGTGCCAGCAGTGACCGGGCATCGAATTCACCCCTCCACTTT | CASSDRASNSPLHF
TRBJ1-5 | NA | TRBV19 | NA | TGTGCCAGTAGTATTGGGGGGCAACCCCAGCATTTT | CASSIGGQPQHF
TRBJ1-5 | NA | TRBV10-1 | NA | TGCGCCAGCAGTGAGCAAGTAAATCAGCCCCAGCATTTT | CASSEQVNQPQHF
TRBJ1-2 | NA | TRBV7-9 | once | TGTGCCAGCAGCTTAACCAGGGATGGCTACACCTTC | CASSLTRDGYTF
TRBJ2-3 | TRBD2 | TRBV11-1 | NA | TGTGCCAGCAGCCGGAACGGGGGGAGCACAGATACGCAGTATTTT | CASSRNGGSTDTQYF
TRBJ1-1 | NA | TRBV9 | NA | TGTGCCAGCAGCGTAGGCGGACAGCCGAACACTGAAGCTTTCTTT | CASSVGGQPNTEAFF
TRBJ2-1 | TRBD2 | TRBV9 | NA | TGTGCCAGCAGCGTGGCTAGCGGGGGTTTGAATGAGCAGTTCTTC | CASSVASGGLNEQFF
TRBJ1-4 | NA | TRBV5-1 | NA | TGCGCCAGCAGCTGGGCAACTAATGAAAAACTGTTTTTT | CASSWATNEKLFF
TRBJ1-2 | TRBD1 | TRBV19 | NA | TGTGCCAGTATGGTACGGACAGGGAACTATGGCTACACCTTC | CASMVRTGNYGYTF
TRBJ1-5 | NA | TRBV18 | NA | TGTGCCAGCTCACCACCGTCTGGGACCCAGAACCAGCCCCAGCATTTT | CASSPPSGTQNQPQHF
TRBJ1-1 | NA | TRBV6-5 | NA | TGTGCCAGCAGTTTCGACAGCCAGCCGAACACTGAAGCTTTCTTT | CASSFDSQPNTEAFF
TRBJ1-3 | NA | TRBV6-5 | NA | TGTGCCAGCAGAGGCCCCGAAAACACCATATATTTT | CASRGPENTIYF
TRBJ2-1 | TRBD1 | TRBV7-6 | NA | TGTGCCAGCAGCCAAAACAGGGGGGCCTACAATGAGCAGTTCTTC | CASSQNRGAYNEQFF
TRBJ1-2 | NA | TRBV27 | NA | TGTGCCAGCAGTATCACCGGGACCAACAACTATGGCTACACCTTC | CASSITGTNNYGYTF
TRBJ2-7 | NA | TRBV25-1 | NA | TGTGCCAGCAGCCAGACCGTATACGAGCAGTACTTC | CASSQTVYEQYF
TRBJ1-3 | NA | TRBV3-1/TRBV3-2 | NA | TGTGCCAGCAGCCAGACTGGAAACACCATATATTTT | CASSQTGNTIYF
TRBJ1-1 | NA | TRBV2 | NA | TGTGCCAGCAGTGAGTATGCGTCCGCTGAAGCTTTCTTT | CASSEYASAEAFF
TRBJ2-2 | NA | TRBV7-2 | once | TGTGCCCGACGGAGGTCCACCGGGGAGCTGTTTTTT | CARRRSTGELFF
TRBJ2-2 | TRBD1 | TRBV11-3 | NA | TGTGCCAGCAGTTCCGGGACAGGGGTGCACGGGGAGCTGTTTTTT | CASSSGTGVHGELFF
TRBJ1-1 | NA | TRBV7-2 | NA | TGTGCCAGCAGTTTCGACAGTTTGAACACTGAAGCTTTCTTT | CASSFDSLNTEAFF
TRBJ1-1 | NA | TRBV4-3 | NA | TGCGCCAGCAGCCAAGAGCGCAACACTGAAGCTTTCTTT | CASSQERNTEAFF
TRBJ2-3 | TRBD1 | TRBV5-1 | NA | TGCGCCAGCAGCATAGGACAGGGAGGCACAGATACGCAGTATTTT | CASSIGQGGTDTQYF
TRBJ1-5 | NA | TRBV11-2 | NA | TGTGCCAGCGGCGGGGTACCGACCCAGATCCTAGGCGAGCCCCAGCATTTT | CASGGVPTQILGEPQHF
TRBJ2-7 | NA | TRBV11-2 | NA | TGTGCCAGCAGCTTGATTGTCCCGACGACAGAGCAGTACTTC | CASSLIVPTTEQYF
TRBJ2-7 | NA | TRBV5-5 | NA | TGTGCCAGCAGCTTGGAAAGACTTGCCTACGAGCAGTACTTC | CASSLERLAYEQYF
TRBJ2-1 | TRBD2 | TRBV5-1 | NA | TGCGCCAGCAGCGGACGGGGTAGCGGGGCCAAGAGTGAGCAGTTCTTC | CASSGRGSGAKSEQFF
TRBJ2-2 | NA | TRBV2 | NA | TGTGCCAGCAGTGGGGACCCTCGTCGAGGGGAGCTGTTTTTT | CASSGDPRRGELFF
TRBJ1-3 | NA | TRBV7-9 | NA | TGTGCCAGCAGCTTGCTAAGAGATAACTCTGGAAACACCATATATTTT | CASSLLRDNSGNTIYF
TRBJ2-3 | TRBD2 | TRBV7-2 | few | TGTGCCAGCAGCCCCGTAGCGGGGGGGCCTGTGAATACGCAGTATTTT | CASSPVAGGPVNTQYF
TRBJ1-1 | NA | TRBV4-3 | NA | TGCGCCAGCAGCCAACCAGGGTACGGGACTGAAGCTTTCTTT | CASSQPGYGTEAFF
TRBJ2-5 | TRBD1 | TRBV5-4 | NA | TGTGCCAGCAGCTCTGGGGGGACAGGGGTGGGGACCCAGTACTTC | CASSSGGTGVGTQYF
TRBJ2-6 | TRBD1 | TRBV6-2/TRBV6-3 | once | TGTGCCAGCAGTGACAGGGTCGGGGCCAACGTCCTGACTTTC | CASSDRVGANVLTF
TRBJ1-5 | TRBD1 | TRBV6-1 | NA | TGTGCCAGCAAGGGACAGGGGGACCTCAATCAGCCCCAGCATTTT | CASKGQGDLNQPQHF